This T cell receptor beta chain was captured by sequencing in a study of Graves' ophthalmopathy and Graves' hyperthyroidism (dated by TCRdb to 2017 to 2018). With respect to the entire study: Peripheral blood was collected at initial diagnosis, prior to any treatment. The study used signatures of the TCR beta repertoire to tell Graves' ophthalmopathy apart from Graves' hyperthyroidism and to predict which patients would progress to ophthalmopathy. In total, under 150 blood samples were TCR-sequenced: 40 to 45 ophthalmopathy, over 70 hyperthyroidism and some 17 hyperthyroidism-to-ophthalmopathy patients. To explore V-J signatures that separate ophthalmopathy from hyperthyroidism, a discovery set of approximately 100 patients was enrolled, consisting of 40 to 45 with ophthalmopathy and some 56 with stable hyperthyroidism. The independent validation cohort included about 20 hyperthyroidism patients plus 17 patients who later progressed from hyperthyroidism to ophthalmopathy. In about six hyperthyroidism patients, the T-cell repertoires found in thyroid tissue were compared with those found in blood. Following sample collection, hyperthyroidism patients were given methimazole at a starting dose of 30 mg daily, and ophthalmopathy patients were given high-dose intravenous methylprednisolone. For training and testing, the roughly 97 patients in the discovery cohort were randomly divided in a 7:3 ratio.

TCR beta CDR3 regions were amplified from RNA transcripts for repertoire sequencing. The first round of RT-PCR was done with HTBI primers and the Qiagen OneStep RT-PCR kit, and was followed by a second round of multiplex PCR, then size selection and purification. Sequencing of the libraries was carried out on an Illumina HiSeq2000 in paired-end mode with 100 bp reads. As for how the authors treated the data: SOAPnuke was used to process the reads, removing any read that contained adapters or uncalled bases, had a mean Phred below 15, or lacked an exact match to the constant primer or identifier. COPE v1.2.5 was used to merge high-quality paired reads. Each unique nucleotide sequence was treated as a clonotype, and MiTCR v1.1 was used to align the clonotypes to the IMGT TRB V, D and J references. Analysis was restricted to V-J combinations with a frequency above 0.0001, which covered roughly 99% of repertoires. A TCR clonal expansion and chaos score per V-J combination was defined as the ratio of F50 clonal expansion to chaos observed in the TCRdist matrix. Welch's t-statistics and random forest were used to narrow the features down to roughly twelve V-J combinations, which were then fed into a naive Bayes classifier. Thyroid-blood repertoire similarity was quantified with the Morisita-Horn index. The raw public reads went through TCRdb reprocessing: fastp at Q25, MiXCR clone calling, in-frame beta chains kept. Here each entry gathers all rows of one CDR3 protein and keeps the most common genes and DNA. The V and J calls come from TCRdb's annotation, not from the publication. The sample table shows a few hundred thousand distinct CDR3 sequences, and around a fifth are seen once. The ten largest clones take up about 40% of the sample.

At least ten counts were recorded for this clonotype. What this receptor recognizes is not known. Base qualities are not provided; no much larger clone lies one nucleotide away. Ophthalmopathy patients had moderately to severely active disease, Clinical Activity Score of at least 3, NOSPECS grade of at least 4, and disease duration under 3 months. Patients with other autoimmune diseases, uncontrolled infections, pregnancy or lactation were excluded. Diagnosis was based on clinical symptoms, serum thyroxine, TRAb, thyroid ultrasound and orbital computed tomography. Using Ficoll-Paque density gradient centrifugation, PBMCs were isolated from 8.5 to 10 ml of fresh peripheral blood. Trizol reagent was used to extract the total RNA, and its quality was then checked on an Agilent 2100 Bioanalyzer. From the cysteine up to the phenylalanine, the CDR3 has a length of 14 residues. Just CDR3 DNA is preserved here, 42 bases in frame from base 1. V was cut back by 6 bases and J by 9 bases, leaving a gap of 20 bases between them. The germline V gene specifies MNHNS as CDR1 and SASEGT as CDR2.

The paper's findings and limits, for the study overall: In cross-validation, the 13-signature model distinguished ophthalmopathy from stable hyperthyroidism with less than 90% sensitivity and 81.08% specificity, while in the test set the corresponding values were 80% and 75%. No statistical method was used to set the sample size in advance, and the investigators knew which group each participant was assigned to. In validation, the model predicted ophthalmopathy progression with about 71% sensitivity and approximately 72% specificity; some 13 predicted patients were CT-confirmed with GO in a median of about 7.1 months. Most expanded thyroid clonotypes with frequency above 0.001 were also detected in blood, suggesting blood repertoires may reflect the thyroid immune response.

This clonotype was obtained from a woman aged 50 to 60 with Graves' ophthalmopathy. Donor details come from another sample of the same person, matched by shared clones. The sequence is built from TRBV6-1 and TRBJ2-5; the D gene is possibly TRBD1 or TRBD2, each agreeing over 6 bases. The material sequenced was peripheral blood. The CDR3 protein: CASREGGFRGAQYF. The DNA is as follows: TGTGCCAGCAGGGAGGGGGGCTTTCGGGGAGCCCAGTACTTC.